The clone carrying this T cell receptor beta chain was detected many times. A second PCR, run for roughly 6 to 11 cycles, used a sample-barcoded 5' primer plus a J-beta primer mix. A single record per CDR3 protein comes from TCRdb applying MiXCR to the 5' RACE reads. The data hold some 640,000 distinct CDR3 sequences, with approximately 30% observed a single time. The data belong to a study of blood T cells in healthy people across ages. Every sample gave at least 5 micrograms of total RNA when it was extracted. The CDR3 contains 17 residues. Germline loops: CDR1 SGHVS, CDR2 FQNEAQ. Trimming left V 3 bases short and J 4 bases short, with 20 bases between.

The sequence came from a woman aged 80 or over in good health. The specimen was blood. This sequence joins TRBV7-8 and TRBJ2-3, with a tentative D call TRBD1 (5 bases). CDR3 protein: CASSFSGESFRADTQYF. CDR3 bases: TGTGCCAGCAGCTTCTCAGGAGAGTCTTTCAGGGCAGATACGCAGTATTTT.